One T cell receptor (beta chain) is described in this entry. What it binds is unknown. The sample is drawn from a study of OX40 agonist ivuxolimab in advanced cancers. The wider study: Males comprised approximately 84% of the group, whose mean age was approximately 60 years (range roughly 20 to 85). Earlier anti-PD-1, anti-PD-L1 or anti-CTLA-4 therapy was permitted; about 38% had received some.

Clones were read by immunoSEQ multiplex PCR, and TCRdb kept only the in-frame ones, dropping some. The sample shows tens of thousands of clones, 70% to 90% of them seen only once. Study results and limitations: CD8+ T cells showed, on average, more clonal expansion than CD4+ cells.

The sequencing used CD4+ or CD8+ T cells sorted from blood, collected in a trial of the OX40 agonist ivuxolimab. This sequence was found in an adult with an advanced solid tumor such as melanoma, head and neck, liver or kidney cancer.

The CDR3, as DNA: TGTGCCAGCATGGGACTAGCGGGAGTCGGGGAGCAGTTCTTC. Encoded protein: CASMGLAGVGEQFF. V and J are TRBV19 and TRBJ2-1; 14 nucleotides match TRBD2. Trimming at V came to 9 bases and at J to 10 bases, leaving 8 bases not matched to a gene. The V gene's germline CDR1 is LNHDA and CDR2 SQIVND (reference sequence). CDR3 length: 14 amino acids.